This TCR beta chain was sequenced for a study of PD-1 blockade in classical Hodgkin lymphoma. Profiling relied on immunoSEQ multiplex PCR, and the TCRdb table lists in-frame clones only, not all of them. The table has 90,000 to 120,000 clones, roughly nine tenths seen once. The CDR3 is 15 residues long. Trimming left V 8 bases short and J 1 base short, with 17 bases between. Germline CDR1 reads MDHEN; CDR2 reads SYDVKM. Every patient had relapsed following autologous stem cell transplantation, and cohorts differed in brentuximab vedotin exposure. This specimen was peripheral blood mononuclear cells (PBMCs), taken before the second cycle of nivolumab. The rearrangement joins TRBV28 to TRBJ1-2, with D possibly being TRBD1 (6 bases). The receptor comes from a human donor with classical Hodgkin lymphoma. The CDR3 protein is CASEPGGSVNYGYTF. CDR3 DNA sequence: TGTGCCAGCGAACCCGGGGGCTCCGTTAACTATGGCTACACCTTC.